This T cell receptor beta chain is from a study of cytomegalovirus exposure and HLA in healthy donors. Overall study: When 398 donors were genotyped, about 86% of them were found to fall in the Caucasian-associated ancestry cluster.

With respect to this clone: Its antigen is not known.

Each donor's status was that of a healthy bone marrow donor. The trim removed 0 bases at V and 0 bases at J, leaving 1 base unmatched. CDR1 and CDR2 (germline): SGHRS, YFSETQ. CDR3 size: 17 residues. General study findings and limits: Earlier analysis found most TCR beta V segments productive about 90% or about 30% of the time.

13 Jbeta primers and 60 Vbeta primers were used for the PCR. TCRdb keeps only in-frame clones here, not all; method: immunoSEQ multiplex PCR. The profile covers about 130,000 clones, with 75% to 85% appearing a single time and 3.3% taken by the ten largest. The J gene is TRBJ2-2, the V gene TRBV5-1, with 11 positions matching TRBD2. This receptor was identified in a male donor in good health and CMV-seronegative. Input material: PBMCs. The DNA of the CDR3 is TGCGCCAGCAGCTTGGGACTAGCGGGGTCGAACACCGGGGAGCTGTTTTTT. Translated, it gives CASSLGLAGSNTGELFF.